This TCR beta chain appears in the sequencing data of a study of cytomegalovirus exposure and HLA in healthy donors. Germline CDR1 and CDR2: MNHNY and SVGAGI (reference sequence). V lost 0 bases, J lost 6 bases, and 12 bases lay in between. The length of the CDR3 is 16 residues. This PCR relied on a set of 60 Vbeta primers and 13 Jbeta primers. Libraries were prepared by immunoSEQ multiplex PCR; TCRdb keeps only in-frame clonotypes and omits some of them. The table lists under 200,000 clones, more than 65% of them singletons. This TCR was recovered from a man younger than 45 in good health and CMV-seronegative. The sequenced material came from PBMCs. V gene TRBV6-6 combines with J gene TRBJ1-6, with D unresolved. CDR3 sequence: CASSYSSPETNSPLHF. The CDR3 DNA is TGTGCCAGCAGTTACTCGAGTCCCGAAACTAATTCACCCCTCCACTTT.